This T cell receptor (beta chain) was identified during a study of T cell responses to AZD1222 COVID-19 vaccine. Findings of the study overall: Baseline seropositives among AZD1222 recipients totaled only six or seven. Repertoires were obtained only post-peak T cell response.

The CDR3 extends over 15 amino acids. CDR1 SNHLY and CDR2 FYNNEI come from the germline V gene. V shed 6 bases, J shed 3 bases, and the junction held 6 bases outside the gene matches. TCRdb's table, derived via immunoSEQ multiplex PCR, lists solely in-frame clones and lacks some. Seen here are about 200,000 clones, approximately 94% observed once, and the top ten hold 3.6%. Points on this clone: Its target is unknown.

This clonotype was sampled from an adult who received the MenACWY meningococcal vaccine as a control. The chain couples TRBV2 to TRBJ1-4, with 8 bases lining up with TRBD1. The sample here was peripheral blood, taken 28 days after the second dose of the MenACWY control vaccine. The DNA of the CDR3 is TGTGCCAGCAGGATCGGACAGGGTCCTAATGAAAAACTGTTTTTT. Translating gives CASRIGQGPNEKLFF.